Each of the 19 T cell receptor beta chains below was sequenced from the same sample in a study of human CD4 T cells and Enterobacteriaceae (dated by TCRdb to about 2020). Memory CD4+ T cells, defined as all CD4+ cells except CD45RA+CCR7+CD95- naive cells, were FACS-sorted on a FACSAria III to over 98% purity. The method was the immunoSEQ multiplex PCR assay. Drawn from immuneACCESS, this table holds only the in-frame rearrangements with V and J called that TCRdb kept. Clones are partly lost; checked studies trace under half to an unresolved V gene and leave the rest unexplained. Across this sample there are tens of thousands of clones, with 82% seen only once. The ten largest make up around 1.7% of the sample. Sequenced input: memory CD4+ T cells from blood. Interpreted using the paper, the cell subset or site label stands for: total memory CD4 T cells sorted directly ex vivo, unstimulated. The source of these receptors is a human donor in good health.

This chain links TRBV19 with TRBJ1-5; D call uncertain. The CDR3 is 14 residues long. The V and J ends lost 3 bases and 0 bases respectively, with 6 bases between them. Germline V lookup: CDR1 LNHDA, CDR2 SQIVND (reference sequence). CDR3 nucleotides: TGTGCCAGTAGTATGGGATTTAGCAATCAGCCCCAGCATTTT. Translating gives CASSMGFSNQPQHF.

The genes are TRBV11-2 and TRBJ2-1, with TRBD2 matching 8 bases. The CDR3 loop spans 16 amino acids. The V segment lost 3 bases and the J segment 2 bases; nucleotides outside the gene matches: 6. The germline V gene encodes CDR1 SGHAT and CDR2 FQNNGV. CDR3 residues: CASSFREGSTYNEQFF. CDR3 sequence (DNA): TGTGCCAGCAGCTTCCGGGAGGGAAGCACCTACAATGAGCAGTTCTTC.

The chain employs TRBV2 and TRBJ2-1, with 7 bases fitting TRBD1. The CDR3 covers 12 residues. Germline loops: CDR1 SNHLY, CDR2 FYNNEI. After removal of 6 bases from V and 6 bases from J, the junction contained 2 bases not matched to a gene. The CDR3 DNA reads as TGTGCCAGCAGACAGGGGCCCAATGAGCAGTTCTTC. Its translation: CASRQGPNEQFF.

V gene TRBV29-1 combines with J gene TRBJ1-1; the D gene is possibly TRBD1 (5 bases). V dropped 4 bases and J dropped 8 bases, with 11 bases sitting between them. Germline CDR1 reads SQVTM; CDR2 reads ANQGSEA. The CDR3 has 11 amino acids. Here the CDR3 reads CSVGDRTEAFF. The DNA of the CDR3 is TGCAGCGTTGGAGATAGGACAGAAGCTTTCTTT.

The V call is TRBV5-1, the J call TRBJ2-5; TRBD1 aligns across 10 bases. Germline-derived CDR1 and CDR2 are SGHRS and YFSETQ. V lost 4 bases to trimming and J lost 3 bases; unmatched junction nucleotides: 9. CDR3 length: 16 residues. This CDR3 reads CASSPRTGGLEETQYF. The CDR3 DNA sequence: TGCGCCAGCAGCCCACGGACAGGGGGTCTGGAAGAGACCCAGTACTTC.

The J gene is TRBJ2-5, the V gene TRBV6-1; D gene unclear. Trimming left V 8 bases short and J 5 bases short, with 15 bases between. Germline V gene sequence: CDR1 MNHNS, CDR2 SASEGT. The CDR3 has 13 residues. In nucleotides, the CDR3 is TGTGCCAGCGATCTCCGTTCAGTGGAGACCCAGTACTTC. The encoded protein is CASDLRSVETQYF.

The rearrangement joins TRBV11-2 to TRBJ2-7, with D maybe TRBD1 (5 bases). The CDR3 runs 15 residues. V was pared by 5 bases and J by 3 bases, with 17 bases between. The germline gives CDR1 SGHAT, CDR2 FQNNGV. In DNA form, the CDR3 reads TGTGCCAGCAGCCCCGATTTTGGGGCCAACTACGAGCAGTACTTC. Translating it yields CASSPDFGANYEQYF.

In its sample, this clone was seen a few times. This chain joins TRBV9 and TRBJ2-3; TRBD2 matches 11 bases. Germline lookup yields CDR1 SGDLS and CDR2 YYNGEE. The CDR3 covers 15 residues. Trimming removed 2 bases from V and 6 bases from J; junction bases left unmatched: 5. CDR3 residues: CASSVSGRAIDTQYF. The CDR3 DNA sequence: TGTGCCAGCAGCGTTAGCGGGAGGGCCATCGATACGCAGTATTTT.

This chain joins TRBV7-3 and TRBJ2-1; D is ambiguous. Germline CDR1 SGHTA, CDR2 FQGTGA. Trimming stripped 5 bases from V and 9 bases from J, with 8 bases between. CDR3 length: 11 residues. The CDR3 protein is CASSPGSEQFF. CDR3 nucleotide sequence: TGTGCCAGCAGCCCGGGCAGTGAGCAGTTCTTC.

The chain is built from TRBV28 and TRBJ1-2; 7 positions match TRBD1. The CDR3 sequence is 15 residues long. Unmatched junction bases numbered 8, after V lost 5 bases and J lost 2 bases. Germline V gene lookup returns CDR1 MDHEN and CDR2 SYDVKM. The CDR3 spells CASSPIDRDNYGYTF. The CDR3 DNA reads as TGTGCCAGCAGTCCCATCGACAGGGACAACTATGGCTACACCTTC.

J is TRBJ1-2 and V is TRBV7-2; TRBD1 matches 7 bases. CDR1 and CDR2 from the germline V gene are SGHTA and FQGNSA. The trim removed 5 bases at V and 7 bases at J, leaving 13 bases unmatched. The CDR3 contains 15 residues. The CDR3 DNA reads TGTGCCAGCAGCCAACCCGGGACAGCCTTACGTGGCTACACCTTC. Translating it yields CASSQPGTALRGYTF. The full variable domain, rest sourced from reference TRBV7-2 and TRBJ1-2, is GAGVSQSPSNKVTEKGKDVELRCDPISGHTALYWYRQSLGQGLEFLIYFQGNSAPDKSGLPSDRFSAERTGGSVSTLTIQRTQQEDSAVYLCASSQPGTALRGYTFGSGTRLTVV.

The chain is built from TRBV7-7 and TRBJ2-5; D may be TRBD1 (7 bases). V was trimmed by 6 bases and J by 1 base, leaving 12 bases between them. The CDR3 runs 14 residues. Germline-derived CDR1 and CDR2 are SSHAT and FNYEAQ (reference sequence). CDR3 in DNA: TGTGCCAGCAGTGGGGGGACAGCCCAAGAGACCCAGTACTTC. Its translation is CASSGGTAQETQYF.

The chain joins TRBV5-1 to TRBJ2-1; D is unresolved. Per the germline V gene, CDR1 is SGHRS and CDR2 is YFSETQ. Trimming stripped 7 bases from V and 4 bases from J, with 21 bases between. The CDR3 spans 16 residues. The CDR3 bases are TGCGCCAGCTACCCGGCCGGGCCCACCCCATACAATGAGCAGTTCTTC. Amino acid sequence: CASYPAGPTPYNEQFF.

This sequence joins TRBV28 and TRBJ1-2; tentative D call: TRBD1 (5 bases). The CDR3 length is 13 residues. Trimming stripped 6 bases from V and 4 bases from J, with 12 bases between. Germline V gene lookup returns CDR1 MDHEN and CDR2 SYDVKM. The DNA of the CDR3 is TGTGCCAGCAGCGCCGGGGCTGTCTATGGCTACACCTTC. This gives the protein CASSAGAVYGYTF.

The V and J genes are TRBV11-2 and TRBJ2-2; 7 bases are shared with TRBD1. Germline V gene sequence: CDR1 SGHAT, CDR2 FQNNGV. Unmatched junction bases numbered 9, after V lost 5 bases and J lost 0 bases. The CDR3 sequence is 17 residues long. Written as DNA, the CDR3 is TGTGCCAGCAGCCAACGCTATCAGGGGGCGAACACCGGGGAGCTGTTTTTT. Protein product: CASSQRYQGANTGELFF. Variable domain in full (rest from reference TRBV11-2 and TRBJ2-2): EAGVAQSPRYKIIEKRQSVAFWCNPISGHATLYWYQQILGQGPKLLIQFQNNGVVDDSQLPKDRFSAERLKGVDSTLKIQPAKLEDSAVYLCASSQRYQGANTGELFFGEGSRLTVL.

The V and J genes are TRBV19 and TRBJ1-5, with 9 bases fitting TRBD1. Germline V gene data show CDR1 as LNHDA and CDR2 as SQIVND (reference sequence). This CDR3 spans 18 amino acids. V shed 4 bases, J shed 1 base, and the junction held 11 bases outside the gene matches. The CDR3 DNA follows: TGTGCCAGTAGTAGCTCGGGACAGGGTCGATCGAGCAATCAGCCCCAGCATTTT. As protein: CASSSSGQGRSSNQPQHF.

As DNA, the CDR3 is TGTGCCAGCAGTGTATCCCAAGGGAGTGGCTACACCTTC. It specifies CASSVSQGSGYTF. V and J are TRBV6-1 and TRBJ1-2; the D is unclear. CDR1 MNHNS and CDR2 SASEGT come from the germline V gene. The V gene lost 4 bases and the J gene lost 7 bases, with 13 bases spanning the gap. This CDR3 region has 13 residues.

The chain combines TRBV10-1 with TRBJ2-3; 13 bases map to TRBD2. Looked up from germline, CDR1 is WNHNN and CDR2 is SYGVQD (reference sequence). The CDR3 sequence is 15 residues long. Germline trimming cut 6 bases from V and 6 bases from J; bases unmatched to any gene: 6. CDR3 amino acids: CASSLGLAGVDTQYF. DNA of the CDR3: TGCGCCAGCAGCCTTGGACTAGCGGGAGTGGATACGCAGTATTTT.

V is TRBV6-5 and J is TRBJ2-5, with TRBD2 identical over 9 bases. The J call may be wrong; the DNA end is better matched by TRBJ2-7. The CDR3 contains 14 residues. Germline CDR1 and CDR2: MNHEY and SVGAGI. As DNA, the CDR3 is TGTGCCAGCAGTTACGGGACTAGCCCCTACGAGCAGTACTTC. Translation: CASSYGTSPYEQYF.